This T cell receptor (beta chain) was captured in a study of blood T cell repertoires in COVID-19. Whole-study context: Acute and convalescent COVID-19 specimens originated in the United States, Italy and Spain. T cells, B-cell-depleted T cells, or PBMCs supplied cDNA or gDNA.

In the authors' methods: Amplifying reference gene primers gave estimates of nucleated cell counts. Generated by immunoSEQ multiplex PCR, the TCRdb table keeps only in-frame clones and is missing some. V and J calls plus clone size are reproduced from that table; the DNA served to infer D and trimming. The repertoire holds about 200,000 clones, around nine tenths seen once, with around 1.6% in the top ten. The CDR3 is 14 amino acids. The V segment lost 7 bases and the J segment 2 bases; nucleotides outside the gene matches: 7. Per the germline V gene, CDR1 is SQVTM and CDR2 is ANQGSEA. The rearrangement links TRBV29-1 to TRBJ2-1; 8 positions agree with TRBD2. Sequencing input: peripheral blood. The receptor's source is a man aged 18 to 30 with active or convalescent COVID-19. This chain's CDR3 is CSALQGLAYNEQFF. The CDR3 DNA follows: TGCAGCGCCCTCCAGGGACTAGCCTACAATGAGCAGTTCTTC.